Below are 2 T cell receptor beta chains sequenced from a single sample in a study of cytomegalovirus exposure and HLA in healthy donors. Primers for the PCR totalled 60 Vbeta and 13 Jbeta. Profiled with immunoSEQ multiplex PCR; TCRdb holds only in-frame clones, not every one. The sample yields approximately 170,000 clones, around 85% seen once. Sequencing was done on a sample of PBMCs. The receptors shown here come from a boy aged 2 to 10 in good health and CMV-seronegative.

V gene TRBV6-6 combines with J gene TRBJ1-4, with D tentatively TRBD1 (5 bases). This CDR3 contains 15 residues. Trimming removed 3 bases at V and 8 bases at J, with 16 bases between. Germline V CDR1 and CDR2: MNHNY, SVGAGI (reference sequence). The CDR3 bases are TGTGCCAGCAGTTATGGTGGCAGGGTGGAGGAAAAACTGTTTTTT. This encodes CASSYGGRVEEKLFF.

This rearrangement joins TRBV25-1 to TRBJ1-1, with D possibly matching TRBD1 (6 bases). The CDR3 has 12 residues. Germline V CDR1 and CDR2: MGHDK, SYGVNS. V was pared by 9 bases and J by 4 bases, with 12 bases between. DNA of the CDR3: TGTGCCAGTGCAGGGGACCTCACTGAAGCTTTCTTT. It translates to CASAGDLTEAFF.